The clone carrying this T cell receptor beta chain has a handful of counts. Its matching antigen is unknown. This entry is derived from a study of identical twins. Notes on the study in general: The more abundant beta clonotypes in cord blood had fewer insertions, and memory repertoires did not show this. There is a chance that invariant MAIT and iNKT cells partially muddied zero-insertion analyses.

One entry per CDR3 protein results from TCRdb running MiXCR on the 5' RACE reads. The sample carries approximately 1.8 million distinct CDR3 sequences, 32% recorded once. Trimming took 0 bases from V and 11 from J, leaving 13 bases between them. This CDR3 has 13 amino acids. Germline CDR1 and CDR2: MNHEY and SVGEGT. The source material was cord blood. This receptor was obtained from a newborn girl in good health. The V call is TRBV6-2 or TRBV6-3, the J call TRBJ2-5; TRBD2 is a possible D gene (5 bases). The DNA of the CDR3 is TGTGCCAGCAGTTACTCGACACTAGGCGGGCAGTACTTC. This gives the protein CASSYSTLGGQYF.